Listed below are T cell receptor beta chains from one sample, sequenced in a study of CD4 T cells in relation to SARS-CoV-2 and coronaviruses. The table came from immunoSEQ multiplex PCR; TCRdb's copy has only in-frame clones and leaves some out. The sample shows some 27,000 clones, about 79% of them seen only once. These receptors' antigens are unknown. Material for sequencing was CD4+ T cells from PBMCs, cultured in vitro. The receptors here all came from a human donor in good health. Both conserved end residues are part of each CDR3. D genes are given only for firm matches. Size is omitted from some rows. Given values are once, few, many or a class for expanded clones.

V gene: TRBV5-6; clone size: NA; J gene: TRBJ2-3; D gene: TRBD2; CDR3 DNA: TGTGCCAGCAGCTCATGGACTAGCGGGGGAGAGTTCACAGATACGCAGTATTTT; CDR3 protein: CASSSWTSGGEFTDTQYF
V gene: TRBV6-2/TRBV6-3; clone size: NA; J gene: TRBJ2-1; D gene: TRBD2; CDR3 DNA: TGTGCCAGCAGTTACTCTCCGCCTAGCGGGGTGTACAATGAGCAGTTCTTC; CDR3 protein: CASSYSPPSGVYNEQFF
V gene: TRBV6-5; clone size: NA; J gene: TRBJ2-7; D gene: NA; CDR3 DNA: TGTGCCAGCAGCCACCCTGCGACAGAAGAGCAGTACTTC; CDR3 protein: CASSHPATEEQYF
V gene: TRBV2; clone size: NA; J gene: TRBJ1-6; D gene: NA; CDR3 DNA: TGTGCCAGCAGAGGGGGGGGCTCCTCCTATAATTCACCCCTCCACTTT; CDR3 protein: CASRGGGSSYNSPLHF
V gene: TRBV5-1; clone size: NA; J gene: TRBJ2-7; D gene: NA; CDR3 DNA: TGCGCCAGCAGCTTGGAATACCCTTACGAGCAGTACTTC; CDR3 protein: CASSLEYPYEQYF
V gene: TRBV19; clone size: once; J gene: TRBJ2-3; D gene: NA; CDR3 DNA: TGTGCCAGTACAAAGGGGCGCACTAGCACAGATACGCAGTATTTT; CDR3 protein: CASTKGRTSTDTQYF
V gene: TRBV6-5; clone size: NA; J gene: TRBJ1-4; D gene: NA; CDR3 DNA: TGTGCCAGCAGCGCAACAGGGAGGGATGAAAAACTGTTTTTT; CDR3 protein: CASSATGRDEKLFF
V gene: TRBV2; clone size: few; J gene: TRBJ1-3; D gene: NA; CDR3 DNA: TGTGCCAGCAGCACCGACTCTGGAAACACCATATATTTT; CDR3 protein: CASSTDSGNTIYF
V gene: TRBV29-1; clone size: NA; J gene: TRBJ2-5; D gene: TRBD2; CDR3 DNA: TGCAGCGCCCTACTAGCGGGGGAAGAGACCCAGTACTTC; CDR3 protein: CSALLAGEETQYF
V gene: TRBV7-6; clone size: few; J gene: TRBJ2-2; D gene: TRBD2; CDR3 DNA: TGTGCCAGCAGTGCTAGCGGGGGGGACACCGGGGAGCTGTTTTTT; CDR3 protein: CASSASGGDTGELFF
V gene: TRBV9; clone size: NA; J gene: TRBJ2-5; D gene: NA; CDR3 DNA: TGTGCCAGCAGCGTAGCCGGACTCACATCCCAAGAGACCCAGTACTTC; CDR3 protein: CASSVAGLTSQETQYF
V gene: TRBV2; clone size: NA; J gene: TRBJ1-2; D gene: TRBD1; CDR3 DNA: TGTGCCAGCAGGAACACAGGGGCCCAGGGGTTAGGCTACACCTTC; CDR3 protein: CASRNTGAQGLGYTF
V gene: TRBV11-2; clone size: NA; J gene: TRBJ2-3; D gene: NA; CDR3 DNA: TGTGCCAGCAGCTTAGATTTCCAGCCAGGCACAGATACGCAGTATTTT; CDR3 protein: CASSLDFQPGTDTQYF
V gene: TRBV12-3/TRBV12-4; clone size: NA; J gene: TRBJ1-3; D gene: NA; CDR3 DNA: TGTGCCAGCAGTCCGAAGCGAAACACCATATATTTT; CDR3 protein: CASSPKRNTIYF
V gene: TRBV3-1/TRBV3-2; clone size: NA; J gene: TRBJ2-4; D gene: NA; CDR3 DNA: TGTGCCAGCAGCCAGTCTCCGTGGGGGGTCTCCGTGGGCATTCAGTACTTC; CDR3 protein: CASSQSPWGVSVGIQYF
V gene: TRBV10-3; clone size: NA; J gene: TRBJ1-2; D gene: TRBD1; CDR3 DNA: TGTGCCATCAGTGAGGGACAGGGGGCTAACTATGGCTACACCTTC; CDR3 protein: CAISEGQGANYGYTF
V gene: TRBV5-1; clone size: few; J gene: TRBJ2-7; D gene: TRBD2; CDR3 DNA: TGCGCCAGCAGCTCGGGACTAGCGGCCTACGAGCAGTACTTC; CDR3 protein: CASSSGLAAYEQYF
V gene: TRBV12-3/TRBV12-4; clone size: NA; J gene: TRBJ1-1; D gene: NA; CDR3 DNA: TGTGCCAGCAGTTTATCACAGGGTTCTGAAGCTTTCTTT; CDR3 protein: CASSLSQGSEAFF
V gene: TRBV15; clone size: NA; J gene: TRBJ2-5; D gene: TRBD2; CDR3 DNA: TGTGCCACCGCAGGGCGAACGAGGACTAGCGGGGAAGAGACCCAGTACTTC; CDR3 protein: CATAGRTRTSGEETQYF
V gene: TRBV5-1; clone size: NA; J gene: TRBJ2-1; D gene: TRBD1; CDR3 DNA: TGCGCCAGCAGCATCACACCTCCGGGACAGGGTAATGAGCAGTTCTTC; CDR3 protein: CASSITPPGQGNEQFF
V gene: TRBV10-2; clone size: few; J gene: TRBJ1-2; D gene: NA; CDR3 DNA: TGCGCCAGCAGTGACTGGGGGGTGAATGGCTACACCTTC; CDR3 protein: CASSDWGVNGYTF
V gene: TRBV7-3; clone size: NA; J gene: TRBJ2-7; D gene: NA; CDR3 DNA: TGTGCCAGCAGCTTGCAGGGCAAAGGCTACGAGCAGTACTTC; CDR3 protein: CASSLQGKGYEQYF
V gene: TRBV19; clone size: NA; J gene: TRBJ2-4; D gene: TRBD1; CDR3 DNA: TGTGCCAGTAGTCTACCGGGACAGGGAGCCAAAAACATTCAGTACTTC; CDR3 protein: CASSLPGQGAKNIQYF
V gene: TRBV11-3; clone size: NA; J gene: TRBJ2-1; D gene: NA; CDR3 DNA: TGTGCCAGCAGCTTATTGGACGGGGGTGAGCAGTTCTTC; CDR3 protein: CASSLLDGGEQFF
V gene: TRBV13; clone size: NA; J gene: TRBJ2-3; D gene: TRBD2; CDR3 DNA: TGTGCCAGCAGCCCGAGACTAGCGGGAGGAGATACGCAGTATTTT; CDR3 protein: CASSPRLAGGDTQYF
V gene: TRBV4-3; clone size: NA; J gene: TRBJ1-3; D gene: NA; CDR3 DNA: TGCGCCAGCAGCCAAGATGGAGGGACTGGAAACACCATATATTTT; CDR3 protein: CASSQDGGTGNTIYF
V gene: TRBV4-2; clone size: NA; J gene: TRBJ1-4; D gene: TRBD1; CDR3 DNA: TGTGCCAGCAGCCAAGAGTTCCCGGGACAGACCTCCGGTTCTAATGAAAAACTGTTTTTT; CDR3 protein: CASSQEFPGQTSGSNEKLFF
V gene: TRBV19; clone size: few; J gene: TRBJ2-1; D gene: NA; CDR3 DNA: TGTGCCAGTAGTATCGACAGTCATACCAGCAGATGGTTCTTC; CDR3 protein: CASSIDSHTSRWFF
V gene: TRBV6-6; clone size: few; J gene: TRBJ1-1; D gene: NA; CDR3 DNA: TGTGCCAGCAGTTACCAAGCGACAGGAGGGAATGAAGCTTTCTTT; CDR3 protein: CASSYQATGGNEAFF
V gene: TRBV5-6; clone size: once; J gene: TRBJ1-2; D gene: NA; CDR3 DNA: TGTGCCAGCAGCTTGTTTGCATCCCTTGGTTTTGGGGGCTACACCTTC; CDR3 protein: CASSLFASLGFGGYTF
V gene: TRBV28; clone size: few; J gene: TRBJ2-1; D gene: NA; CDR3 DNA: TGTGCCAGCAGTTCCCATGGGAGCGGGTCCTACAATGAGCAGTTCTTC; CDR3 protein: CASSSHGSGSYNEQFF